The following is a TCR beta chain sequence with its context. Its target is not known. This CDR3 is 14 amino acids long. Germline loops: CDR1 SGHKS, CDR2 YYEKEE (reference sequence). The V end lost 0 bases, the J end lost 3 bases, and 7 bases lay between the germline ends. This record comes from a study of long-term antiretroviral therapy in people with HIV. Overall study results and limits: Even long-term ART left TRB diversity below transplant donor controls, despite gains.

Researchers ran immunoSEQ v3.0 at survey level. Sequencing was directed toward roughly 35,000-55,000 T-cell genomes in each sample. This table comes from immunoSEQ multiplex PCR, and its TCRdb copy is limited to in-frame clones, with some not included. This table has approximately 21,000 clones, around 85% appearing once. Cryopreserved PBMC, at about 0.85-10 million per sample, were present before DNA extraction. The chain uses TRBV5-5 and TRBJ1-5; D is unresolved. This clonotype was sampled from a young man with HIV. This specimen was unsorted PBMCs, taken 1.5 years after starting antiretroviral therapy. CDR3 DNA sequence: TGTGCCAGCAGCTTGGCAAGGGTCAATCAGCCCCAGCATTTT. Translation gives CASSLARVNQPQHF.